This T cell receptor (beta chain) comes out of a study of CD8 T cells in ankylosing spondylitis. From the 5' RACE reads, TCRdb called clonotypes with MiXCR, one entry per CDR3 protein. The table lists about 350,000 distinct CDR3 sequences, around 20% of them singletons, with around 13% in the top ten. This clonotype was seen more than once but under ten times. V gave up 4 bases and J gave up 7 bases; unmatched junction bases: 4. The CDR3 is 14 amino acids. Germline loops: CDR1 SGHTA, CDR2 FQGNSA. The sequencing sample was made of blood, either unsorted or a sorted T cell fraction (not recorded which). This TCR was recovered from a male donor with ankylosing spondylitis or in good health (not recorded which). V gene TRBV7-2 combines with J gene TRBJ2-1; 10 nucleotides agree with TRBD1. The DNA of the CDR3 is TGTGCCAGCAGCTGGGGGACAGGGGAAAATGAGCAGTTCTTC. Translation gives CASSWGTGENEQFF.